A selection of T cell receptor beta chains follows, all from one sample in a study of regulatory T cells in long-lasting Graves disease. Via MiXCR, TCRdb re-called the multiplex PCR reads, giving one row per CDR3 protein. The top ten clones hold over 20% of a sample with approximately 390,000 distinct CDR3 sequences, 16% of them seen once. In addition, the sample was reused for a study of T cells in Graves' hyperthyroidism and ophthalmopathy.

The specimen comprised peripheral blood mononuclear cells (PBMCs), sampled at new diagnosis, from a patient treated with antithyroid drugs. These TCRs come from a woman between 18 and 30 years old with Graves disease. Each CDR3 is given with its conserved first and last residue. Fields, in order: J gene, V gene, CDR3 protein.

>TRBJ1-6|TRBV10-3
CAISERASGDSPLHF
>TRBJ1-6|TRBV5-4
CASSPQGVDSPLHF
>TRBJ2-2|TRBV5-1
CASSSVAGAGTGELFF
>TRBJ1-1|TRBV7-9
CASSFHTSNTEAFF
>TRBJ2-6|TRBV24-1
CATSSSRGWDANVLTF
>TRBJ2-7|TRBV6-4
CASSYDGTPGHEQYF
>TRBJ2-6|TRBV5-1
CASSPGTGGSLSGANVLTF
>TRBJ2-7|TRBV10-3
CAISPGQGFHEQYF
>TRBJ2-7|TRBV10-3
CAISITSGDEQYF
>TRBJ2-7|TRBV10-3
CAIREGAPRREQYF
>TRBJ1-6|TRBV9
CASSVAVGSPLHF
>TRBJ1-6|TRBV4-1
CASSQDSARSPLHF
>TRBJ2-1|TRBV7-2
CASSRGRRQFF